One and the same sample provided the 21 T cell receptor beta chains below, sequenced in a study of CD8 T cells in ankylosing spondylitis. One entry per CDR3 protein results from TCRdb running MiXCR on the 5' RACE reads. The sample has approximately 220,000 distinct CDR3 sequences, about 10% seen once. Sample: blood, either unsorted or a sorted T cell fraction (not recorded which). The source is a male donor with ankylosing spondylitis or in good health (not recorded which).

This clonotype was seen more than once but under ten times. This sequence joins TRBV6-1 and TRBJ2-7; 7 bases line up with TRBD1. This CDR3 is built from 13 residues. Germline V CDR1 and CDR2: MNHNS, SASEGT. The ends lost 11 bases at V and 0 bases at J; junction bases unmatched: 7. The CDR3, as DNA: TGTGCCGGAGTCGGGACAGACTCCTACGAGCAGTACTTC. Its protein product is CAGVGTDSYEQYF.

This clonotype qualifies as large. The V call is TRBV9, the J call TRBJ2-3, with 10 positions matching TRBD2. CDR1 SGDLS and CDR2 YYNGEE come from the germline V gene. The CDR3 has 15 amino acids. The V segment lost 4 bases and the J segment 2 bases; nucleotides outside the gene matches: 4. CDR3 sequence: CASSKLAGPTDTQYF. DNA for the CDR3: TGTGCCAGCAGCAAACTAGCGGGGCCCACAGATACGCAGTATTTT.

This clonotype occurred a few times. The chain is built from TRBV28 and TRBJ2-3; D unresolved. V lost 10 bases and J lost 0, with 11 bases in between. CDR3 length: 13 amino acids. Germline-derived CDR1 and CDR2 are MDHEN and SYDVKM. This chain's CDR3 is CATMRSSTDTQYF. The CDR3 DNA reads TGTGCCACCATGAGGAGTAGCACAGATACGCAGTATTTT.

This clonotype was recorded at least ten times. This chain joins TRBV6-5 and TRBJ2-3; TRBD1 is a possible D gene (5 bases). The germline V gene encodes CDR1 MNHEY and CDR2 SVGAGI. The CDR3 runs to 18 residues. V lost 0 bases, J lost 0 bases, and 16 bases lay in between. The CDR3 reads CASSYSMIGRVSTDTQYF. CDR3 bases: TGTGCCAGCAGTTACTCGATGATCGGCAGGGTTAGCACAGATACGCAGTATTTT.

In this sample, this clonotype turned up many times. This chain connects TRBV5-1 to TRBJ1-1, with D unresolved. Germline loops: CDR1 SGHRS, CDR2 YFSETQ. V lost 4 bases and J 1 base, leaving 5 bases between the germline ends. The CDR3 covers 12 residues. The CDR3 DNA follows: TGCGCCAGCAGCGAACAGAACACTGAAGCTTTCTTT. It codes for CASSEQNTEAFF.

This clonotype was counted between two and nine times. This sequence joins TRBV28 and TRBJ2-1, with 9 nucleotides matching TRBD1. V lost 5 bases to trimming and J lost 1 base; unmatched junction nucleotides: 6. CDR3 size: 16 residues. The germline gives CDR1 MDHEN, CDR2 SYDVKM. The CDR3 sequence: CASSNAGQGSYNEQFF. The CDR3 DNA follows: TGTGCCAGCAGTAACGCCGGACAGGGGTCCTACAATGAGCAGTTCTTC.

This clonotype was seen repeatedly, ten times or more. The chain uses TRBV20-1 and TRBJ2-5, with a tentative D call TRBD2 (5 bases). CDR3 length: 12 residues. The V end was cut by 2 bases, the J end by 5 bases, with 9 bases between. The V gene's germline CDR1 is DFQATT and CDR2 SNEGSKA (reference sequence). In DNA, the CDR3 is TGCAGTGCTAGACTAGCCGGTGAGACCCAGTACTTC. Residues: CSARLAGETQYF.

This clonotype was found a few times. The CDR3 here is CASSYNGLSGANVLTF. CDR3 nucleotide sequence: TGTGCCAGCAGTTACAACGGGCTCTCTGGGGCCAACGTCCTGACTTTC. This rearrangement joins TRBV6-2 or TRBV6-3 to TRBJ2-6; no reliable D call. Trimming left V 2 bases short and J 0 bases short, with 8 bases between. CDR1 is MNHEY and CDR2 is SVGEGT in the germline V gene. The CDR3 totals 16 residues.

This clonotype was detected ten times or more. The J gene is TRBJ2-7, the V gene TRBV5-1, with D perhaps being TRBD1 or TRBD2 (5 bases each). Trimming pared 0 bases from V and 5 bases from J, leaving 12 bases between. Germline-derived CDR1 and CDR2 are SGHRS and YFSETQ. This CDR3 spans 14 amino acids. The CDR3 DNA reads as TGCGCCAGCAGCTTGGTCAGGGACGACCACGAGCAGTACTTC. Its translation is CASSLVRDDHEQYF.

This chain joins TRBV5-1 and TRBJ2-7, with D maybe TRBD2 (6 bases). This CDR3 comprises 18 residues. Germline CDR1 is SGHRS and CDR2 is YFSETQ. Deletions cut 0 bases from V and 2 bases from J, with 21 bases between. Written as DNA, the CDR3 is TGCGCCAGCAGCTTGGAGGGAGGCCTCTCGAGGGTAGCCTACGAGCAGTACTTC. This encodes CASSLEGGLSRVAYEQYF.

This clonotype appeared many times. This chain uses TRBV12-3 or TRBV12-4 with TRBJ2-3, with 7 positions matching TRBD2. CDR3 length: 14 residues. V was pared by 6 bases and J by 2 bases, with 5 bases of the junction left unmatched. CDR3 coding DNA: TGTGCCAGCAGACCGGGACTACACACAGATACGCAGTATTTT. It yields the protein CASRPGLHTDTQYF.

The chain couples TRBV18 to TRBJ2-7; tentative D call: TRBD2 (5 bases). This CDR3 has 14 amino acids. Germline values: CDR1 KGHSH, CDR2 LQKENI. Trimming took off 3 bases at V and 5 bases at J, with 14 bases between the two ends. CDR3 residues: CASSPRWTSNEQYF. The CDR3 nucleotides read TGTGCCAGCTCACCCAGGTGGACTTCGAACGAGCAGTACTTC. Complete variable domain (other parts from reference TRBV18 and TRBJ2-7): NAGVMQNPRHLVRRRGQEARLRCSPMKGHSHVYWYRQLPEEGLKFMVYLQKENIIDESGMPKERFSAEFPKEGPSILRIQQVVRGDSAAYFCASSPRWTSNEQYFGPGTRLTVT.

This clonotype was seen only a few times. One end of the junction is discordant with germline, which a read error may explain. The chain combines TRBV12-3 or TRBV12-4 with TRBJ2-1; tentative D call: TRBD1 (6 bases). The length of the CDR3 is 19 residues. The DNA of the CDR3 is TGTGCCAGCTGTTTATTTAGACCCCGAAGACAGGATTTATACAATGAGCAGTTCTTC. Amino acid sequence: CASCLFRPRRQDLYNEQFF.

Many counts were recorded for this clonotype. The V gene is TRBV24-1, the J gene TRBJ2-5; 10 nucleotides line up with TRBD1. Per germline, CDR1 KGHDR and CDR2 SFDVKD. V shed 4 bases and J 4 bases; nucleotides not matched to a gene: 5. The CDR3 spans 15 residues. CDR3 region: CATSDRDRGVETQYF. In DNA form, the CDR3 reads TGTGCCACCAGTGACCGGGACAGGGGTGTAGAGACCCAGTACTTC.

Many counts were recorded for this clonotype. V is TRBV7-2 and J is TRBJ2-2; 10 bases align to TRBD1. The CDR3 consists of 17 residues. Losses at the gene ends were 0 bases for V and 7 bases for J; bases not matched to a gene: 8. Germline CDR1 SGHTA, CDR2 FQGNSA. The CDR3 DNA reads TGTGCCAGCAGCTTAGCACCGGGACAGGGGTCCGTCGGGGAGCTGTTTTTT. Protein product: CASSLAPGQGSVGELFF.

The chain couples TRBV5-6 to TRBJ2-1; TRBD1 matches at 8 bases. This CDR3 comprises 15 residues. V lost 4 bases to trimming and J lost 4 bases; unmatched junction nucleotides: 7. In germline, CDR1 is SGHDT, CDR2 YYEEEE. CDR3 sequence: CASSVRDRFYNEQFF. CDR3 nucleotide sequence: TGTGCCAGCAGCGTACGGGACAGGTTTTACAATGAGCAGTTCTTC.

The chain couples TRBV5-1 to TRBJ1-1; weak D call: TRBD1 (5 bases). V was shortened by 6 bases and J by 1 base, with 19 bases between the two germline ends. The germline V gene has CDR1 SGHRS and CDR2 YFSETQ. The CDR3 is made up of 16 amino acids. CDR3 in amino acids: CASTIGQETANTEAFF. CDR3 sequence (DNA): TGCGCCAGCACGATAGGCCAGGAGACAGCGAACACTGAAGCTTTCTTT.

This clonotype was observed at least ten times. V is TRBV12-3 or TRBV12-4 and J is TRBJ2-2; D is undetermined. The CDR3 sequence is 14 residues long. V was cut by 4 bases and J by 0 bases, with 6 bases left in between. CDR3 coding DNA: TGTGCCAGCAGTTCCCTCTCGAACACCGGGGAGCTGTTTTTT. This encodes CASSSLSNTGELFF.

The gene calls are TRBV6-1 and TRBJ2-7; TRBD1 matches at 9 bases. The germline gives CDR1 MNHNS, CDR2 SASEGT. The V and J ends lost 5 bases and 8 bases, in that order; junction bases with no gene match: 10. This CDR3 region has 14 residues. CDR3 sequence reads: CASSQGTGFAQQYF. In DNA form, the CDR3 reads TGTGCCAGCAGTCAAGGGACAGGGTTTGCCCAGCAGTACTTC.

This clonotype has a count of ten or more. The chain joins TRBV20-1 to TRBJ2-7; 14 bases are a match to TRBD2. This CDR3 has 18 amino acids. Germline lookup yields CDR1 DFQATT and CDR2 SNEGSKA (reference sequence). The junction had 9 bases not matched to a gene; V was cut back by 0 bases and J by 2 bases. As DNA, the CDR3 is TGCAGTGCTAGAGATCCCGGACTAGCGGGGGGCTTTGCCTACGAGCAGTACTTC. Translating gives CSARDPGLAGGFAYEQYF.

The CDR3 region has the DNA TGTGCCAGCAGCCCCCAGGGTACCCATCCTACATATGCAGCTTTCTTT. Translated, it gives CASSPQGTHPTYAAFF. The V gene is TRBV13, the J gene TRBJ1-1; a weak D match, TRBD1 (5 bases). Germline V gene sequence: CDR1 PRHDT, CDR2 FYEKMQ (reference sequence). V was shortened by 5 bases and J by 10 bases, with 26 bases between the two germline ends. The CDR3 runs 16 residues.